A selection of T cell receptor beta chains follows, all from one sample in a study of blood T cells in healthy people across ages. One entry per CDR3 protein, called by TCRdb with MiXCR from the 5' RACE reads. The sample carries some 780,000 distinct CDR3 sequences, approximately 53% recorded once. The sequenced sample was blood. These receptors were taken from a man aged 40-49 years in good health. The CDR3 runs from the conserved cysteine through the conserved F or W. Each record gives: J gene, clone size, D gene, V gene, CDR3 protein, CDR3 DNA. The D gene is left open where the match is weak. The listing skips clone size in some rows; elsewhere it reads once, few, many or a size class.

>TRBJ2-7|-|TRBD2|TRBV7-3
CASSLYSGSQDEQYF
TGTGCCAGCAGCCTCTATAGCGGGAGTCAGGACGAGCAGTACTTC
>TRBJ2-3|few|-|TRBV7-3
CASSLTLYSHTDTQYF
TGTGCCAGCAGCTTAACGTTATACAGCCACACAGATACGCAGTATTTT
>TRBJ2-5|-|TRBD2|TRBV20-1
CSARVFSGKETQYF
TGCAGTGCTAGAGTGTTTAGCGGGAAAGAGACCCAGTACTTC
>TRBJ2-7|-|-|TRBV7-2
CASSLDRQFSYEQYF
TGTGCCAGCAGCCTGGACAGACAATTCTCCTACGAGCAGTACTTC
>TRBJ2-4|once|TRBD2|TRBV20-1
CSAIPTGLAAKGQYF
TGCAGTGCGATTCCAACGGGACTAGCGGCGAAGGGGCAGTACTTC
>TRBJ1-6|-|TRBD1|TRBV6-1
CASSERTGRNSPLHF
TGTGCCAGCAGTGAAAGGACAGGCCGAAACTCACCCCTCCACTTT
>TRBJ2-1|once|-|TRBV7-2
CASSRYLGGSYNEQFF
TGTGCCAGCAGCCGCTACTTGGGTGGCTCCTACAATGAGCAGTTCTTC
>TRBJ1-2|-|TRBD1|TRBV4-2
CASRATGTGGADSYTF
TGTGCCAGCAGGGCTACCGGGACAGGGGGCGCGGATAGCTACACCTTC
>TRBJ1-6|-|-|TRBV6-2/TRBV6-3
CASSYPPRRDNSPLHF
TGTGCCAGCAGTTACCCCCCCAGACGGGATAATTCACCCCTCCACTTT
>TRBJ2-4|-|TRBD1|TRBV20-1
CSATDRVGIQYF
TGCAGTGCAACGGACAGGGTGGGCATTCAGTACTTC
>TRBJ1-1|-|TRBD1|TRBV3-1
CASSQDPGDRPKAFF
TGTGCCAGCAGCCAAGACCCAGGGGACAGGCCAAAAGCTTTCTTT
>TRBJ2-5|-|TRBD2|TRBV6-2/TRBV6-3
CASKLSGIQETQYF
TGTGCCAGCAAACTTAGCGGGATCCAAGAGACCCAGTACTTC
>TRBJ1-4|few|-|TRBV29-1
CSVVTGSLKQLFF
TGCAGCGTTGTAACCGGGTCTCTCAAGCAACTGTTTTTT
>TRBJ1-2|-|-|TRBV3-1
CASSQLTGGANYGYTF
TGTGCCAGCAGCCAACTAACGGGGGGAGCTAACTATGGCTACACCTTC
>TRBJ2-7|-|TRBD2|TRBV11-2
CASSLADVAAGGYEQYF
TGTGCCAGCAGCTTAGCGGATGTCGCGGCGGGAGGGTACGAGCAGTACTTC
>TRBJ2-7|-|-|TRBV7-9
CASSTVVYEQYF
TGTGCCAGCAGCACCGTTGTCTACGAGCAGTACTTC
>TRBJ2-4|-|TRBD2|TRBV7-9
CASSSSSGSRAKNIQYF
TGTGCCAGCAGCTCAAGTAGCGGGAGTCGGGCCAAAAACATTCAGTACTTC
>TRBJ1-1|few|-|TRBV6-5
CASSDSPIGPEAFF
TGTGCCAGCAGTGACTCCCCGATCGGCCCTGAAGCTTTCTTT
>TRBJ2-5|-|-|TRBV2
CASSVLGVAQYF
TGTGCCAGCAGTGTACTTGGGGTGGCCCAGTACTTC
>TRBJ2-7|-|TRBD1|TRBV12-3/TRBV12-4
CASRGQGEDEQYF
TGTGCCAGCAGAGGACAGGGGGAGGACGAGCAGTACTTC
>TRBJ2-2|-|-|TRBV29-1
CSAGTTLGGELFF
TGCAGCGCCGGGACAACCTTGGGCGGGGAGCTGTTTTTT
>TRBJ1-5|few|TRBD1|TRBV25-1
CASSGQGWDQPQHF
TGTGCCAGCAGCGGACAGGGATGGGATCAGCCCCAGCATTTT
>TRBJ2-2|few|TRBD1|TRBV15
CATSNRDRVLSGELFF
TGTGCCACCAGCAACCGGGACAGGGTGTTGTCCGGGGAGCTGTTTTTT
>TRBJ2-5|-|-|TRBV4-3
CASSQVVGNQETQYF
TGCGCCAGCAGCCAAGTTGTGGGAAACCAAGAGACCCAGTACTTC
>TRBJ2-2|-|-|TRBV9
CASSVGSARSVTGELFF
TGTGCCAGCAGCGTAGGATCAGCAAGGAGTGTCACCGGGGAGCTGTTTTTT
>TRBJ1-4|-|TRBD1|TRBV27
CASSLTQGANRGEKLFF
TGTGCCAGCAGTTTAACTCAGGGGGCTAACAGGGGCGAAAAACTGTTTTTT
>TRBJ1-1|-|TRBD1|TRBV5-6
CASSLFPQGFTEAFF
TGTGCCAGCAGCCTTTTCCCACAGGGGTTCACTGAAGCTTTCTTT
>TRBJ1-2|-|-|TRBV30
CAWSVGSLTF
TGTGCCTGGAGTGTGGGGAGTCTCACCTTC
>TRBJ1-6|-|TRBD1|TRBV7-2
CASSLVQGMGNSPLHF
TGTGCCAGCAGCTTGGTACAGGGGATGGGAAATTCACCCCTCCACTTT
>TRBJ2-5|-|-|TRBV5-1
CASSPAPGGLQETQYF
TGCGCCAGCAGCCCTGCGCCAGGGGGGCTACAAGAGACCCAGTACTTC
>TRBJ1-6|-|TRBD1|TRBV20-1
CSATLTGRGRNSPLHF
TGCAGTGCCACGCTTACAGGCAGGGGGCGAAATTCACCCCTCCACTTT
>TRBJ2-5|-|TRBD1|TRBV4-2
CASSHPGAGGETQYF
TGTGCCAGCAGCCACCCTGGGGCAGGGGGAGAGACCCAGTACTTC
>TRBJ2-7|-|-|TRBV20-1
CSAKKGVSDAYEQYF
TGCAGTGCTAAAAAAGGAGTAAGTGACGCCTACGAGCAGTACTTC
>TRBJ1-2|few|-|TRBV20-1
CSASTDPGGYTF
TGCAGTGCTAGTACAGACCCTGGAGGCTACACCTTC
>TRBJ2-7|-|-|TRBV28
CASSRGRGSEQYF
TGTGCCAGCAGTCGGGGACGGGGGAGCGAGCAGTACTTC
>TRBJ2-4|-|-|TRBV7-3
CASSSGLSAKNIQYF
TGTGCCAGCAGCTCGGGACTTTCAGCCAAAAACATTCAGTACTTC
>TRBJ2-1|-|-|TRBV20-1
CSARPSSTNNEQFF
TGCAGTGCTAGACCTTCTAGCACTAACAATGAGCAGTTCTTC
>TRBJ2-2|-|-|TRBV12-3/TRBV12-4
CASSLTPRLTNIGELFF
TGTGCCAGCAGTTTAACCCCCAGACTTACGAACATCGGGGAGCTGTTTTTT
>TRBJ2-7|-|-|TRBV6-4
CASSLVEGGGQYF
TGTGCCAGCAGCCTCGTTGAGGGAGGGGGGCAGTACTTC
>TRBJ2-1|-|TRBD2|TRBV2
CASPKNPGLADYNEQFF
TGTGCCAGCCCCAAGAATCCTGGACTAGCGGACTACAATGAGCAGTTCTTC
>TRBJ2-5|-|-|TRBV30
CAWSGPPSETQYF
TGTGCCTGGAGTGGCCCCCCGTCGGAGACCCAGTACTTC